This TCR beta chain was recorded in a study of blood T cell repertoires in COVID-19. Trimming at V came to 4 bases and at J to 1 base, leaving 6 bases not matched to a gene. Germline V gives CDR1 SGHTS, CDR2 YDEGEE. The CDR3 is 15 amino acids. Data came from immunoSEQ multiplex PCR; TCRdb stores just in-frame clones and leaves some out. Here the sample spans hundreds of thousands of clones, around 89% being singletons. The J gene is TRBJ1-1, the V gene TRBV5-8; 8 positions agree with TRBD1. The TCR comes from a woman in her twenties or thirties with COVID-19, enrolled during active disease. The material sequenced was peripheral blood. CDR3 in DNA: TGTGCCAGCAGCATGACAGGGGTGAGGAACACTGAAGCTTTCTTT. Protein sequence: CASSMTGVRNTEAFF. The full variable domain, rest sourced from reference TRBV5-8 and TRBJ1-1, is EAGVTQSPTHLIKTRGQQATLRCSPISGHTSVYWYQQALGLGLQFLLWYDEGEERNRGNFPPRFSGRQFPNYSSELNVNALELEDSALYLCASSMTGVRNTEAFFGQGTRLTVV.